The source of this T cell receptor beta chain is a study of monozygotic twins with inflammatory bowel disease. Broader study findings: It was in IBD patients that TCRbeta diversity (inverse Simpson) was lower than in healthy co-twins.

Total RNA input per TCR library was roughly 3,300 ng. Per individual sample, eight separate reactions were used to make cDNA. Researchers used template switching to add UMIs featuring a 6-nucleotide sample barcode. Following a re-call of the 5' RACE reads, TCRdb has one entry per CDR3 protein and lacks DNA. Its clone listing holds some 100,000 distinct CDR3 sequences. As concerns this clonotype: Its antigen is currently unknown.

The CDR3 sequence is 14 residues long. Germline-derived CDR1 and CDR2 are MDHEN and SYDVKM. The TCR comes from a human donor with ulcerative colitis or Crohn's disease, or a healthy co-twin of an affected twin (not recorded which). Sequencing input: blood. This chain joins TRBV28 and TRBJ2-7; checking the TCRdb D call of TRBD1 is not possible without DNA. The CDR3 reads CATTGQLSSYEQYF.